Below, 9 T cell receptor beta chains from the same sample are listed, as sequenced in a study of CXCR3-negative and CXCR3-positive naive CD8 T cells. Study conclusions and caveats: Compared with CXCR3-negative naive cells, CXCR3-positive naive cells showed more hydrophobic TRB CDR3s.

No antigen has been assigned to these receptors. The TRB libraries of cDNA were built by UMI-labeled 5' RACE. Following a re-call of the 5' RACE reads, TCRdb has one entry per CDR3 protein and lacks DNA. Its table records about 130,000 distinct CDR3 sequences. The specimen sequenced was naive CXCR3+ CD8+ T cells from blood. Stated subset: CD45RO-CCR7+CD27+CD95- naive CD8+ T cells expressing CXCR3 (TNR3+). The receptors come from a human donor in good health. Some clones in this sample may be carry-over from other donors' samples.

The V and J genes are TRBV27 and TRBJ2-7; TCRdb's D call of TRBD2 is untestable without DNA. Germline V gives CDR1 MNHEY, CDR2 SMNVEV (reference sequence). This CDR3 spans 16 amino acids. CDR3 region: CASSPNSGLVANEQYF.

The CDR3 sequence is CASSGGHMNTEAFF. The rearrangement links TRBV5-6 to TRBJ1-1; the TRBD1 assignment by TCRdb is unverifiable without DNA. Germline assignment: CDR1 SGHDT and CDR2 YYEEEE. The CDR3 spans 14 residues.

This sequence joins TRBV4-3 and TRBJ1-1. Germline-derived CDR1 and CDR2 are LGHNA and YSLEER. The CDR3 sequence is 15 residues long. The CDR3 protein is CASSQGNGDAIQAFF.

This sequence joins TRBV29-1 and TRBJ2-7. This CDR3 is built from 12 residues. Germline V lookup: CDR1 SQVTM, CDR2 ANQGSEA. The chain's CDR3 is CSVGVREYEQYF.

The gene calls are TRBV9 and TRBJ2-7; TCRdb's D call of TRBD1 is untestable without DNA. There are 14 residues in the CDR3. The V gene's germline CDR1 is SGDLS and CDR2 YYNGEE. The CDR3 spells CASSRTGSSYEQYF. The full variable domain, completed using reference TRBV9 and TRBJ2-7, is DSGVTQTPKHLITATGQRVTLRCSPRSGDLSVYWYQQSLDQGLQFLIQYYNGEERAKGNILERFSAQQFPDLHSELNLSSLELGDSALYFCASSRTGSSYEQYFGPGTRLTVT.

V usage is TRBV19 and J usage is TRBJ2-2. From germline, CDR1 is LNHDA and CDR2 SQIVND (reference sequence). This CDR3 has 14 residues. CDR3 sequence reads: CASSWGGLAGELFF.

The chain carries TRBV29-1 and TRBJ2-7; the D call from TCRdb, TRBD2, cannot be confirmed without DNA. Germline V gives CDR1 SQVTM, CDR2 ANQGSEA. The length of the CDR3 is 11 residues. This CDR3 is CSVWTLSEQYF.

The chain combines TRBV3-1 with TRBJ1-1. CDR1 is LGHDT and CDR2 is YNNKEL in the germline V gene (reference sequence). The CDR3 is 14 residues long. The chain's CDR3 is CASSQDFGSTEAFF.

The V call is TRBV7-9, the J call TRBJ2-7; TCRdb outputs TRBD2, but without DNA this stays unchecked. Per germline, CDR1 SEHNR and CDR2 FQNEAQ (reference sequence). The CDR3 is 13 amino acids. The CDR3 protein is CASSRDSSYEQYF.